This note documents a single T cell receptor beta chain sequence. The sample comes from a study of blood T cell repertoires in COVID-19. Overall study context: Material from acute and convalescent COVID-19 was sourced from the United States, Italy and Spain. PBMCs, B-cell-depleted T cells, or T cells were the source of the cDNA or gDNA that made up the material.

Recruits, aged about 18 to 89 years, lived in some 25 US areas. This CDR3 comprises 16 residues. The ends were cut back, 4 bases at V and 1 base at J, with 16 bases in the middle. Looked up from germline, CDR1 is WSHSY and CDR2 is SAAADI. TCRdb's copy holds only in-frame clones and misses some; the assay was immunoSEQ multiplex PCR. The table lists about 200,000 clones, over 85% of them singletons. The gene calls are TRBV10-2 and TRBJ1-1; D is uncertain. The sequence came from a woman in her 30s with acute COVID-19. Sequenced input: PBMCs or T cells enriched from blood (not recorded which). The CDR3 bases are TGCGCCAGCAGTGGGGCCGTAGGCGCTCCGAACACTGAAGCTTTCTTT. Translation: CASSGAVGAPNTEAFF.